Listed below are T cell receptor beta chains from one sample, sequenced in a study of T cell responses to AZD1222 COVID-19 vaccine. The assay was immunoSEQ multiplex PCR, and TCRdb's table has in-frame clones only and misses some. The table records tens of thousands of clones, around 86% of them present only once. The sample was peripheral blood, taken on day 0 of AZD1222 vaccination. Source of these receptors: an adult in good health. CDR3s include the opening cysteine and the closing phenylalanine or tryptophan. A D gene is named only where the DNA matches it firmly. Only part of the rows carry a size: once, few, many, or a class if the clone is expanded.

once	TRBV2	NA	TRBJ2-2	TGTGCCAGCAACTCGCCGGCCGGGAACACCGGGGAGCTGTTTTTT	CASNSPAGNTGELFF
few	TRBV5-1	TRBD2	TRBJ2-7	TGCGCCAGCAGCCACGGGACTAGCGGGAGGCAGTACGAGCAGTACTTC	CASSHGTSGRQYEQYF
few	TRBV18	NA	TRBJ1-5	TGTGCCAGCTCACAACTACAGGGTCAGCCCCAGCATTTT	CASSQLQGQPQHF
NA	TRBV11-2	NA	TRBJ2-7	TGTGCCAGCAGCTTTTATGGAGACCCTGAGCAGTACTTC	CASSFYGDPEQYF
NA	TRBV2	TRBD1	TRBJ1-2	TGTGCCAGCAGTGAAGTGGGACAGGGGTCGGATGGCTACACCTTC	CASSEVGQGSDGYTF
NA	TRBV4-2	TRBD2	TRBJ2-2	TGTGCCAGCAGCCAAGAAGGTGGACTAGCGAACACCGGGGAGCTGTTTTTT	CASSQEGGLANTGELFF
NA	TRBV5-5	NA	TRBJ1-1	TGTGCCAGCAGCCTGATACAGAACACTGAAGCTTTCTTT	CASSLIQNTEAFF
NA	TRBV7-9	NA	TRBJ2-5	TGTGCCAGCAGCCGGACACAGGGAGGCGAGACCCAGTACTTC	CASSRTQGGETQYF
NA	TRBV5-1	TRBD2	TRBJ2-3	TGCGCCAGCAGCTGGGGACTAGCCCAGGCAGATACGCAGTATTTT	CASSWGLAQADTQYF
NA	TRBV19	TRBD2	TRBJ2-1	TGTGCCAGTAGCCACCTAGCGGGAGAATCCCGCTCCTACAATGAGCAGTTCTTC	CASSHLAGESRSYNEQFF
NA	TRBV14	TRBD1	TRBJ2-7	TGTGCCAGCAGCCCATTACCGGGACAGGAGCTCTACGAGCAGTACTTC	CASSPLPGQELYEQYF
NA	TRBV5-4	NA	TRBJ2-7	TGTGCCAGCAGCACCGAAGACGAGCAGTACTTC	CASSTEDEQYF
NA	TRBV6-5	NA	TRBJ2-7	TGTGCCAGCAGTTTGATGGGGGCACTAGTGGACGAGCAGTACTTC	CASSLMGALVDEQYF
NA	TRBV27	TRBD2	TRBJ2-7	TGTGCCAGCAGTTTATCCCCGAGGGCGGGGGCCTACGAGCAGTACTTC	CASSLSPRAGAYEQYF
NA	TRBV18	TRBD1	TRBJ1-2	TGTGCCAGCTCACCACCGGCCGGGACAGAATCAAGCTACACCTTC	CASSPPAGTESSYTF
NA	TRBV5-6	NA	TRBJ2-6	TGTGCCAGCAGCTGGGGAATGGGTGGGGCCAACGTCCTGACTTTC	CASSWGMGGANVLTF
NA	TRBV11-2	TRBD2	TRBJ2-1	TGTGCCAGCAGCTCACGACTAGCGGGGATCTACAATGAGCAGTTCTTC	CASSSRLAGIYNEQFF
NA	TRBV29-1	TRBD1	TRBJ1-2	TGCAGCGGGGACAGGGACGGCTATGGCTACACCTTC	CSGDRDGYGYTF
NA	TRBV7-3	TRBD2	TRBJ2-3	TGTGCCAGCAGCCAGGGCCTAGCGGGAGGGGGGAGCACAGATACGCAGTATTTT	CASSQGLAGGGSTDTQYF
few	TRBV27	NA	TRBJ2-5	TGTGCCAGCAGTTTTTCTAGCGTTCAAGAGACCCAGTACTTC	CASSFSSVQETQYF
once	TRBV19	NA	TRBJ2-5	TGTGCCAGTAGTAGGGTGAGGGATGGAGAGACCCAGTACTTC	CASSRVRDGETQYF
NA	TRBV28	NA	TRBJ2-1	TGTGCCAGCAGTACCACCAGGGGTTTCTCCTACAATGAGCAGTTCTTC	CASSTTRGFSYNEQFF
NA	TRBV7-2	NA	TRBJ1-2	TGTGCCAGCAGCCCCGCGTCGCGCGATGGCTACACCTTC	CASSPASRDGYTF
NA	TRBV7-9	NA	TRBJ1-1	TGTGCCAGCAGCTTATCGGACGGGCCCACTGAAGCTTTCTTT	CASSLSDGPTEAFF
NA	TRBV28	NA	TRBJ1-2	TGTGCCAGCAGTTTTCTACAGGAGCCCAACTATGGCTACACCTTC	CASSFLQEPNYGYTF
NA	TRBV5-1	TRBD1	TRBJ1-4	TGCGCCAGCACCCGGCAGGGGGGATCTGCAACTAATGAAAAACTGTTTTTT	CASTRQGGSATNEKLFF
NA	TRBV7-9	TRBD2	TRBJ2-7	TGTGCCAGCAGCACTAGCGGGGTTTACGAGCAGTACTTC	CASSTSGVYEQYF
once	TRBV30	NA	TRBJ2-7	TGTGCCTGGAGTGTGTTGAACGAGCAGTACTTC	CAWSVLNEQYF
NA	TRBV5-5	TRBD1	TRBJ2-2	TGTGCCAGCAGCTTGGGGACAGGCAACACCGGGGAGCTGTTTTTT	CASSLGTGNTGELFF
NA	TRBV2	NA	TRBJ2-6	TGTGCCAGCAGCGGGTCTGGGGCCAACGTCCTGACTTTC	CASSGSGANVLTF
NA	TRBV5-1	NA	TRBJ1-1	TGCGCCAGCAGCTTGGGGCAGGAGAACACTGAAGCTTTCTTT	CASSLGQENTEAFF
NA	TRBV9	NA	TRBJ2-1	TGTGCCAGCAGCGTAGGTTCCTACAATGAGCAGTTCTTC	CASSVGSYNEQFF
NA	TRBV30	NA	TRBJ1-2	TGTGCCTGGAGTGTACCCGGGACGGTCTATGGCTACACCTTC	CAWSVPGTVYGYTF
NA	TRBV29-1	NA	TRBJ1-5	TGCAGCGTTGCCGGGTCCAATCAGCCCCAGCATTTT	CSVAGSNQPQHF
NA	TRBV7-9	NA	TRBJ2-2	TGTGCCAGCAGCTGGCCGGGACGGACTTACACCGGGGAGCTGTTTTTT	CASSWPGRTYTGELFF
once	TRBV18	TRBD1	TRBJ1-2	TGTGCCAGCTCACCCGGCCGGGACAGGGGAAATGGCTACACCTTC	CASSPGRDRGNGYTF
once	TRBV18	NA	TRBJ2-7	TGTGCCAGCTCACGAACAGGGGAGGGTTACGAGCAGTACTTC	CASSRTGEGYEQYF
few	TRBV7-8	NA	TRBJ2-1	TGTGCCAGCAGCTCCACCATGACGGGTTATGAGCAGTTCTTC	CASSSTMTGYEQFF
NA	TRBV3-1/TRBV3-2	TRBD2	TRBJ2-1	TGTGCCAGCAGCCACAATCGGGGACTAGCGGGAAACAATGAGCAGTTCTTC	CASSHNRGLAGNNEQFF
NA	TRBV7-9	NA	TRBJ1-4	TGTGCCAGCAGCCCCACGGAGGCGCCCGGAAAACTGTTTTTT	CASSPTEAPGKLFF
NA	TRBV4-3	NA	TRBJ2-1	TGCGCCAGCAGCATAGGTGCCTACAATGAGCAGTTCTTC	CASSIGAYNEQFF
NA	TRBV27	NA	TRBJ1-1	TGTGCCAGCAGTTTTGAAGGGGCGACTGAAGCTTTCTTT	CASSFEGATEAFF
NA	TRBV4-1	TRBD2	TRBJ2-1	TGCGCCAGCAGCCAGGGAGGGGTAGTGCTAGTAGGTCCTGGCAATGAGCAGTTCTTC	CASSQGGVVLVGPGNEQFF
NA	TRBV7-3	NA	TRBJ1-1	TGTGCCAGCACCCAAGCTTTCTTT	CASTQAFF
few	TRBV5-1	NA	TRBJ2-1	TGCGCCAGCAGCTTGGTGGGAGTAACCTACAATGAGCAGTTCTTC	CASSLVGVTYNEQFF
NA	TRBV4-2	NA	TRBJ2-7	TGTGCCAGCGGGGAGGGGGGACACTCCTACGAGCAGTACTTC	CASGEGGHSYEQYF
NA	TRBV19	TRBD1	TRBJ1-5	TGTGCCAGTAGTATAGGCGGAGGGGGCAGCAATCAGCCCCAGCATTTT	CASSIGGGGSNQPQHF
NA	TRBV28	NA	TRBJ2-7	TGTGCCAGCAGTTGGGACTGCCCCATGATTCTGGATGACTACGAGCAGTACTTC	CASSWDCPMILDDYEQYF
NA	TRBV15	NA	TRBJ2-3	TGTGCCACCAGCAGAGGCATGCCCGAATATACGCAGTATTTT	CATSRGMPEYTQYF
NA	TRBV19	TRBD1	TRBJ2-7	TGTGCCAGTAGTATAGGCCGGCAGGGGGCGGCTTACGAGCAGTACTTC	CASSIGRQGAAYEQYF
NA	TRBV19	TRBD1	TRBJ1-1	TGTGCCAGTAGTACCCTCTTCACAGGGGTTTGGAGCACTGAAGCTTTCTTT	CASSTLFTGVWSTEAFF
NA	TRBV9	NA	TRBJ2-7	TGTGCCAGCAGCGTAGCGGAGGGATCGTACGAGCAGTACTTC	CASSVAEGSYEQYF
NA	TRBV19	TRBD1	TRBJ1-1	TGTGCCAGTAGTGTGGGACAGAGCCACACTGAAGCTTTCTTT	CASSVGQSHTEAFF